This T cell receptor beta chain was captured in a study of T cells after yellow fever vaccination. General study points: Though weaker, the secondary response peaked faster, on day 5 versus 15.

The CDR3 runs 15 residues. V lost 0 bases to trimming and J lost 6 bases; unmatched junction nucleotides: 2. Germline-derived CDR1 and CDR2 are LGHNA and YSLEER. Making TCR cDNA involved 5'RACE template switching, which added UMIs and a universal primer site. Via MiXCR, TCRdb re-called the 5' RACE reads, giving one row per CDR3 protein. The sample lists 300,000 to 400,000 distinct CDR3 sequences, under 5% occurring once. This clonotype was picked up many times. Antigen unknown. Source: PBMCs, taken 5 days after the yellow fever booster vaccination. The chain carries TRBV4-3 and TRBJ1-5; 10 bases are a match to TRBD1. This receptor was taken from a man aged 18 to 35 who received the YFV17D yellow fever vaccine. The CDR3 reads CASSQDGQGGQPQHF. Written as DNA, the CDR3 is TGCGCCAGCAGCCAAGACGGACAGGGGGGTCAGCCCCAGCATTTT.